Reported below is one TCR beta chain. The antigen remains unidentified. Profiled with immunoSEQ multiplex PCR; TCRdb holds only in-frame clones, not every one. The sample records approximately 350,000 clones, roughly 87% being singletons. This sample is part of a study of Ad26.COV2.S vaccination and SARS-CoV-2 variants. Study-level background: Donor had been placed in the Ad26.COV2.S arm of the COV1001 trial. The study gave Ad26.COV2.S intramuscularly, once or twice 56 days apart. Study observations and caveats: Substantial breadth was reported for post-vaccination spike-specific CD8+ and CD4+ T cells. While placebo recipients had lower spike-specific TCR breadth, vaccine recipients had more.

Noted treatment: approximately 18 received Ad26.COV2.S at low or high dose, single or two shots; 5 received placebo; per-sample allocation not given. Sampling was performed 63 days after the first vaccine or placebo injection. J lost 10 bases, V lost 1 base, and 5 bases had no gene match. CDR3 size: 15 residues. CDR1 and CDR2 from the germline V gene are LNHDA and SQIVND (reference sequence). This clonotype was sampled from a person aged 18 to 59 who received the Ad26.COV2.S COVID-19 vaccine or a placebo. The V call is TRBV19, the J call TRBJ2-1; 12 bases line up with TRBD2. This material consisted of peripheral blood, taken in a trial of Ad26.COV2.S vaccine versus placebo. The CDR3 spells CASSIGASGGVEQFF. The CDR3 DNA follows: TGTGCCAGTAGTATAGGAGCTAGCGGGGGGGTGGAGCAGTTCTTC. Full variable domain (remainder filled in from reference TRBV19 and TRBJ2-1): DGGITQSPKYLFRKEGQNVTLSCEQNLNHDAMYWYRQDPGQGLRLIYYSQIVNDFQKGDIAEGYSVSREKKESFPLTVTSAQKNPTAFYLCASSIGASGGVEQFFGPGTRLTVL.